This T cell receptor beta chain is drawn from a study of T cells after posttransplantation cyclophosphamide. Only in-frame clones appear in the TCRdb table, and some are missing; sequencing was by immunoSEQ multiplex PCR. The sample includes tens of thousands of clones, around 88% seen only once; the top ten take roughly 6.2%. Overall study findings and caveats: Blood and skin or GI T cell repertoires showed limited TRB overlap. Donor CD8+ memory clones often dominated recipient blood repertoires at later times.

To note about this clone: Its antigen is unidentified.

Germline CDR1 and CDR2: GTSNPN and SVGIG (reference sequence). V lost 4 bases and J 5 bases, leaving 11 bases between the germline ends. The CDR3 extends over 12 amino acids. The sample consisted of PBMCs. The TCR sequence derives from an older woman with a blood cancer, CMV-positive, and with a related stem cell donor. The chain has TRBV30 and TRBJ1-1, with D perhaps matching TRBD1 (5 bases). CDR3 nucleotide sequence: TGTGCCTGGACAGGGTTTCGGACTGAAGCTTTCTTT. Its protein product is CAWTGFRTEAFF.